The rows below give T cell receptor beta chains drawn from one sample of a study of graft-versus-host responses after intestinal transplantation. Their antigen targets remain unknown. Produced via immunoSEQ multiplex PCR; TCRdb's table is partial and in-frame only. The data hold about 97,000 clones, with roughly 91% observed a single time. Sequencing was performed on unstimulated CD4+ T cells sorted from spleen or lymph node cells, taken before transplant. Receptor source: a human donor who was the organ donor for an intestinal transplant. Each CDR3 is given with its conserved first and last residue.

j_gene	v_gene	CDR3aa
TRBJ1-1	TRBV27	CASSRHGTGDTEAFF
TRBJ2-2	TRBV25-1	CASSEYGGANTGELFF
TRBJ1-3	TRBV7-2	CASSLLIWGPGTGGNTIYF
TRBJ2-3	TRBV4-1	CASQKAGGRGDTQYF
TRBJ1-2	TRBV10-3	CAISSRQANYGYTF
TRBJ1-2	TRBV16	CASSQRLGAEGYTF
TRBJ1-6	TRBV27	CASSLIPSPKSPLHF
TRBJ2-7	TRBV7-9	CASSQTSVYEQYF
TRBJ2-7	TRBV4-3	CASSQEPGTSGGPLPSYEQYF
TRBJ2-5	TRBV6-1	CASSTRGGAWETQYF
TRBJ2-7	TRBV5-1	CASSRDRAGVEQYF
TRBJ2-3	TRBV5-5	CASSPRRGASTDTQYF
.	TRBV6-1	CASSPRDSGTYEQYF
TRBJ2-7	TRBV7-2	CASSLAGLAGAVLYEQYF
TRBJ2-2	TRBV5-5	CASSFTGNTGELFF
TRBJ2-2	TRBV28	CASSIIPGELFF
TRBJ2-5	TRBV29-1	CSVQTGTGSDGETQYF
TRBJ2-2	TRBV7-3	CASSLAGYTGELFF
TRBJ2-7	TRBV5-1	CASSPRGTGITEQYF
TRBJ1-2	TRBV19	CASSTPGQGWYGYTF
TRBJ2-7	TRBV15	CATSRGEPPYEQYF
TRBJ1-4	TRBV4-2	CASSQSQGGATNEKLFF
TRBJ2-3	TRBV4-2	CASSQGVEFPTSTDTQYF
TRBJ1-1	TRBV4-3	CASSQIRTGGGTEAFF
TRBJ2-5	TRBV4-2	CASSRGQGSGGQETQYF
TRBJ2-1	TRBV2	CASSETGVGVEQFF
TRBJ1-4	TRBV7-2	CASSPGVWEKLFF
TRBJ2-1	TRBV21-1	CASVKGLAEYNEQFF
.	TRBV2	CASRLAYEQYF
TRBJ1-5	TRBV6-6	CASSYGAGSNQPQHF
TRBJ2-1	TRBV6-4	CASSDSGQNYNEQFF
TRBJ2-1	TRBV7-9	CAVGAGGSSYNEQFF
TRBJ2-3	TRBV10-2	CASSEQRGGRALNNRDTQYF
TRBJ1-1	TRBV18	CASSPTTGGPGRETEAFF
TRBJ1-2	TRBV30	CAWSTGQDSYGYTF
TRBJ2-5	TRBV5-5	CASSLAASGGAVKTQYF
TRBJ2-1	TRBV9	CASSVGLSSYNEQFF
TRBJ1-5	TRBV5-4	CASSWDNNQPQHF
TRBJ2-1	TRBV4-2	CASSQDPAGSYNEQFF
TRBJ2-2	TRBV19	CASSQRANTGELFF
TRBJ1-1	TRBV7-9	CASSLRGGAEAFF